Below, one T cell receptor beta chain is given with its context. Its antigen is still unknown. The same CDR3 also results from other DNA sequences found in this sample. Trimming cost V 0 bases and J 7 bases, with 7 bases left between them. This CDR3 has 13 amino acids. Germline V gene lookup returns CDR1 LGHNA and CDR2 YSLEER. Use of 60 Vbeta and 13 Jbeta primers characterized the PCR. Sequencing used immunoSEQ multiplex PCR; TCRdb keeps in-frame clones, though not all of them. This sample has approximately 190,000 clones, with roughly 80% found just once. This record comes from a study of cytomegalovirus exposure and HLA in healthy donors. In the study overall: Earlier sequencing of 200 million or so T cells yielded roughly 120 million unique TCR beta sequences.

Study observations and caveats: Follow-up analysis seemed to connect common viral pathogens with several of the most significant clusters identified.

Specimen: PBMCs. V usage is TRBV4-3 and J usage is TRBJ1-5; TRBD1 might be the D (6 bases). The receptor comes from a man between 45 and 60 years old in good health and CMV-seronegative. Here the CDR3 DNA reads TGCGCCAGCAGCCAAGATAGGGGGCAGCCCCAGCATTTT. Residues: CASSQDRGQPQHF.